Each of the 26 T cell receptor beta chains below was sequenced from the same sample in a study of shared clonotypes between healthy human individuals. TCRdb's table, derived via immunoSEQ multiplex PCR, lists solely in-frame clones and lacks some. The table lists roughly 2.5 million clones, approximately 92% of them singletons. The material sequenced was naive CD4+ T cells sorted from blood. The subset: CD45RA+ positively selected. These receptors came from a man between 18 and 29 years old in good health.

DNA for the CDR3: TGTGCCAGTAGGCGTGAAGCCGGGAACGTTCAGTACTTC. This codes for CASRREAGNVQYF. This chain uses TRBV19 with TRBJ2-4; tentative D call: TRBD2 (5 bases). This CDR3 region has 13 residues. CDR1 and CDR2 from the germline V gene are LNHDA and SQIVND (reference sequence). The V end lost 6 bases, the J end lost 11 bases, and 17 bases lay between the germline ends.

CDR3 amino acids: CASSGGREKLFF. The CDR3 DNA reads TGTGCCAGCAGTGGGGGAAGGGAAAAACTGTTTTTT. The J gene is TRBJ1-4, the V gene TRBV6-1; the D is unclear. The CDR3 length is 12 residues. Germline CDR1 reads MNHNS; CDR2 reads SASEGT. The germline V and J ends were trimmed by 4 bases and 8 bases, with 8 bases remaining between them.

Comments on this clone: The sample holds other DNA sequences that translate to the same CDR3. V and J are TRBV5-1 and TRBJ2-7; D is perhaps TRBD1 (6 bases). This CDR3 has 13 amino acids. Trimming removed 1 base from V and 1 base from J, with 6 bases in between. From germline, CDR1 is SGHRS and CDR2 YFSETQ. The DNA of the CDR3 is TGCGCCAGCAGCTTGACAGGGTCCTACGAGCAGTACTTC. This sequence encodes CASSLTGSYEQYF.

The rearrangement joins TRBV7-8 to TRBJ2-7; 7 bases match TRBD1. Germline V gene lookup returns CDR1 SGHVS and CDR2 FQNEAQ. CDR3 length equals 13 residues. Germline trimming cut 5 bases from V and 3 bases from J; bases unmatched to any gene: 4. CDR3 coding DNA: TGTGCCAGCAGCCGGGACAGTCACTACGAGCAGTACTTC. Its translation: CASSRDSHYEQYF.

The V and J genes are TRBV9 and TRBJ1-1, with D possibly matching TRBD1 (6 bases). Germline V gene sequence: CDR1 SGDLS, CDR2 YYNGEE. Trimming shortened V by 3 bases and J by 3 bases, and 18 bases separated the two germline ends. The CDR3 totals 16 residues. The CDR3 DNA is TGTGCCAGCAGCGCCAGGGGTTCGGGGGGAGACACTGAAGCTTTCTTT. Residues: CASSARGSGGDTEAFF.

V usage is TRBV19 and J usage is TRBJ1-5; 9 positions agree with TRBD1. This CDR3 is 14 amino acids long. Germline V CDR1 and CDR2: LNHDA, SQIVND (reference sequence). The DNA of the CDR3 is TGTGCTGGAGGCGGGACAGGGTCCAATCAGCCCCAGCATTTT. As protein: CAGGGTGSNQPQHF.

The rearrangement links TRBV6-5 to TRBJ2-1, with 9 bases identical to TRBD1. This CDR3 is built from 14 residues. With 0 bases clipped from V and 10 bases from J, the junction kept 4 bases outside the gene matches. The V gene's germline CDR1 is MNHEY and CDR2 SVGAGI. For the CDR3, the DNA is TGTGCCAGCAGTTACTCAAGGACAGGGGCCGAGCAGTTCTTC. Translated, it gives CASSYSRTGAEQFF.

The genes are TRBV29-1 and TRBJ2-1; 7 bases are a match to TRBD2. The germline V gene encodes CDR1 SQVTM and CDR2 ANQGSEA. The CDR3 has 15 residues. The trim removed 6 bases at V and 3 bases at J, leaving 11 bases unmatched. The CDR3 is CSVRAGAGFYNEQFF. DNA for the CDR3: TGCAGCGTCCGGGCGGGAGCGGGGTTCTACAATGAGCAGTTCTTC.

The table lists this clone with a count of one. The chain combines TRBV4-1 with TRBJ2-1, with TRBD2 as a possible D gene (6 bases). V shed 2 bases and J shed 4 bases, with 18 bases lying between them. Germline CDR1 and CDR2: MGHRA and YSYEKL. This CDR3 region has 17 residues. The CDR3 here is CASSQRGGRIKYNEQFF. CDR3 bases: TGCGCCAGCAGCCAAAGGGGAGGCAGGATAAAATACAATGAGCAGTTCTTC.

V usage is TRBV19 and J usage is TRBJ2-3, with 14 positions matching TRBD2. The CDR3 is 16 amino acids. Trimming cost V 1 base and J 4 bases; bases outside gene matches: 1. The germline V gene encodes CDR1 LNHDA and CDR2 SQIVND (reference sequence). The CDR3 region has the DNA TGTGCCAGTAGTATAGGACTAGCGGGGGGGCCAGATACGCAGTATTTT. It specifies CASSIGLAGGPDTQYF.

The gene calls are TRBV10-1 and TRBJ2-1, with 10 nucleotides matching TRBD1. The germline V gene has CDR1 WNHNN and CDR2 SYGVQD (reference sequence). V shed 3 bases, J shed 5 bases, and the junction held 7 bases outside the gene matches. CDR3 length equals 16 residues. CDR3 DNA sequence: TGCGCCAGCAGTGAAGTTCGGGACAGGGGAAACAATGAGCAGTTCTTC. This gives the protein CASSEVRDRGNNEQFF.

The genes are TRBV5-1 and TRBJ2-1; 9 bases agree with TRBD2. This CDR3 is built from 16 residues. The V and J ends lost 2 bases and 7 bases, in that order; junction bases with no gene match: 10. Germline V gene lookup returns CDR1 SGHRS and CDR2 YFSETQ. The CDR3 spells CASSLGAGGSRNEQFF. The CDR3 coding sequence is TGCGCCAGCAGCTTAGGAGCGGGAGGTTCAAGGAATGAGCAGTTCTTC.

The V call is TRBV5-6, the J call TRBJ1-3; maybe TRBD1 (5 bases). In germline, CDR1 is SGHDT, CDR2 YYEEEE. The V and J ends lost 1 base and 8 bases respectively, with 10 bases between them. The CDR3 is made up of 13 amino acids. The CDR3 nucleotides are TGTGCCAGCAGCTTGTTTTCGGGGGACACCATATATTTT. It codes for CASSLFSGDTIYF.

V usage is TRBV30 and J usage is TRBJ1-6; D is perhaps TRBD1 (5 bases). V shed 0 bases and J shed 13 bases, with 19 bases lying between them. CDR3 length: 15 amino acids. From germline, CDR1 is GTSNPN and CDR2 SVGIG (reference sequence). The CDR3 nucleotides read TGTGCCTGGAGTGTAGATGACAGTCATCTTCTTCCCCTCCACTTT. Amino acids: CAWSVDDSHLLPLHF.

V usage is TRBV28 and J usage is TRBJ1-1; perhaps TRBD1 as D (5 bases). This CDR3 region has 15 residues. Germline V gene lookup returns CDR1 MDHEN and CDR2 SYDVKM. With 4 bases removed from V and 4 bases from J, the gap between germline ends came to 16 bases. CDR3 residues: CASSSSGREGTEAFF. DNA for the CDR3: TGTGCCAGCAGTTCATCGGGGCGAGAGGGCACTGAAGCTTTCTTT.

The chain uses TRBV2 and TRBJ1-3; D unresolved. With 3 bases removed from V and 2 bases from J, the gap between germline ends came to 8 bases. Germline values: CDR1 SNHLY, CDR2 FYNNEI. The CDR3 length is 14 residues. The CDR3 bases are TGTGCCAGCAGTGATCCCTTGGCTGGAAACACCATATATTTT. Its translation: CASSDPLAGNTIYF. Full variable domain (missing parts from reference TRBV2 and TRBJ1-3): EPEVTQTPSHQVTQMGQEVILRCVPISNHLYFYWYRQILGQKVEFLVSFYNNEISEKSEIFDDQFSVERPDGSNFTLKIRSTKLEDSAMYFCASSDPLAGNTIYFGEGSWLTVV.

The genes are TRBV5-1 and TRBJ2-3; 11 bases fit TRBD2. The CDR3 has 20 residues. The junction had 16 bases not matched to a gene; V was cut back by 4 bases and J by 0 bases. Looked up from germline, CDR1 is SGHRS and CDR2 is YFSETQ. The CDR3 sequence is CASSLRTSGFGRRSTDTQYF. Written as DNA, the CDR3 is TGCGCCAGCAGCCTACGGACTAGCGGGTTCGGACGACGGAGCACAGATACGCAGTATTTT. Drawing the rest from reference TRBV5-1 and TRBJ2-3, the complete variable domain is KAGVTQTPRYLIKTRGQQVTLSCSPISGHRSVSWYQQTPGQGLQFLFEYFSETQRNKGNFPGRFSGRQFSNSRSEMNVSTLELGDSALYLCASSLRTSGFGRRSTDTQYFGPGTRLTVL.

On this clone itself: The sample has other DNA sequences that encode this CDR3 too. In DNA form, the CDR3 reads TGTGCCAGTAGTGGAACAGGGGGGAGGAACACTGAAGCTTTCTTT. Protein: CASSGTGGRNTEAFF. The V call is TRBV19, the J call TRBJ1-1, with 8 bases identical to TRBD1. This CDR3 is 15 amino acids long. Germline V gives CDR1 LNHDA, CDR2 SQIVND (reference sequence). V was clipped by 5 bases and J by 1 base; unmatched bases: 6.

CDR3 sequence reads: CASSRDRGAYGYTF. The CDR3 DNA follows: TGTGCCAGCAGTAGGGACAGGGGGGCCTATGGCTACACCTTC. This sequence joins TRBV2 and TRBJ1-2; 11 bases agree with TRBD1. Germline V gene data show CDR1 as SNHLY and CDR2 as FYNNEI. The J segment lost 4 bases and the V segment lost 5 bases, leaving 3 bases of the junction unmatched. There are 14 residues in the CDR3.

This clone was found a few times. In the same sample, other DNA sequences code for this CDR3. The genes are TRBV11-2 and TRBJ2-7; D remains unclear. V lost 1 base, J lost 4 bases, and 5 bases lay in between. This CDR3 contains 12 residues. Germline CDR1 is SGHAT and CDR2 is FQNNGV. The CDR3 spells CASSLAGYEQYF. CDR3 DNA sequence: TGTGCCAGCAGCTTAGCCGGGTACGAGCAGTACTTC.

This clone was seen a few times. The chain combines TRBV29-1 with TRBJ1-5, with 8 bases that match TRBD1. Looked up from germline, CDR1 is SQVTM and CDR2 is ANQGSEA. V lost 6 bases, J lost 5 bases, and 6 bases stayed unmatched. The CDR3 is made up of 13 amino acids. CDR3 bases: TGCAGCGTGGACGGACAGGGTCATCAGCCCCAGCATTTT. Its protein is CSVDGQGHQPQHF. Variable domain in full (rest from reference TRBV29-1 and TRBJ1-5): SAVISQKPSRDICQRGTSLTIQCQVDSQVTMMFWYRQQPGQSLTLIATANQGSEATYESGFVIDKFPISRPNLTFSTLTVSNMSPEDSSIYLCSVDGQGHQPQHFGDGTRLSIL.

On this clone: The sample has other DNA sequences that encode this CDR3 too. CDR3: CASSLGLAGTDTQYF. DNA for the CDR3: TGCGCCAGCAGCTTGGGTCTAGCGGGGACAGATACGCAGTATTTT. The genes are TRBV5-1 and TRBJ2-3; 9 positions agree with TRBD2. This CDR3 is built from 15 residues. Looked up from germline, CDR1 is SGHRS and CDR2 is YFSETQ. After removal of 0 bases from V and 3 bases from J, the junction contained 2 bases not matched to a gene.

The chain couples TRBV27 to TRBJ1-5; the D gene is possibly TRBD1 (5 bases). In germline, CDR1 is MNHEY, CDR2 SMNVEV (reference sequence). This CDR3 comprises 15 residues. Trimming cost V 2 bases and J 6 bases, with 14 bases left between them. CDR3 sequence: CASSLGGVFGQPQHF. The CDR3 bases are TGTGCCAGCAGTTTAGGGGGGGTATTTGGTCAGCCCCAGCATTTT.

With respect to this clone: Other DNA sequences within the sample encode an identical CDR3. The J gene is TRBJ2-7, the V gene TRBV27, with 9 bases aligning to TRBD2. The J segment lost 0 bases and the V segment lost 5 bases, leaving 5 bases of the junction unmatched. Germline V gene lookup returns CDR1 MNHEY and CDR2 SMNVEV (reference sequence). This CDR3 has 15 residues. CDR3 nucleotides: TGTGCCAGCAGTCGGAGCGGGGGGAGCTCCTACGAGCAGTACTTC. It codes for CASSRSGGSSYEQYF.

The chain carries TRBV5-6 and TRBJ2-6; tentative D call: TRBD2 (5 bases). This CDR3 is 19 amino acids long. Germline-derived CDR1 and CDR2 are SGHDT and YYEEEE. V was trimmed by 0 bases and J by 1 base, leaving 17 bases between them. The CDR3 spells CASSLGGVAYKSGANVLTF. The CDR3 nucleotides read TGTGCCAGCAGCTTGGGCGGAGTAGCGTACAAGTCTGGGGCCAACGTCCTGACTTTC.

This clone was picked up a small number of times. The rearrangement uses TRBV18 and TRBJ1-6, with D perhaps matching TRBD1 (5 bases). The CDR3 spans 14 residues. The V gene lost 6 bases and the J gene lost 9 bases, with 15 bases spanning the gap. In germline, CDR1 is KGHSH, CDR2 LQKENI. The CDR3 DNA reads TGTGCCAGCTCGCCAGGGTTGTCCCCTTCACCCCTCCACTTT. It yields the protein CASSPGLSPSPLHF.